One sample yielded the 11 T cell receptor beta chains listed below, sequenced in a study of blood T cell repertoires in COVID-19. TCRdb's copy holds only in-frame clones and misses some; the assay was immunoSEQ multiplex PCR. Seen here are 150,000 to 200,000 clones, 85% to 90% observed once, and the top ten hold approximately 11%. The source material was peripheral blood. The receptors originated from a woman aged 60-75 years with COVID-19, enrolled during active disease.

This clone was seen once. This chain joins TRBV27 and TRBJ2-4, with 9 bases that match TRBD2. After removal of 6 bases from V and 8 bases from J, the junction contained 5 bases not matched to a gene. The CDR3 covers 13 residues. Germline CDR1 is MNHEY and CDR2 is SMNVEV (reference sequence). CDR3 bases: TGTGCCAGCAGGTCTAGCGGGATGGACATTCAGTACTTC. As protein: CASRSSGMDIQYF.

This chain links TRBV5-4 with TRBJ2-7; 12 bases match TRBD1. The trim removed 4 bases at V and 7 bases at J, leaving 6 bases unmatched. The CDR3 spans 14 residues. CDR1 is SGHNT and CDR2 is YYREEE in the germline V gene (reference sequence). CDR3 in DNA: TGTGCCAGCAGCCCGGGACAGGGGGCGGGAGAGCAGTACTTC. Translation gives CASSPGQGAGEQYF.

J is TRBJ1-2 and V is TRBV13; 7 bases match TRBD1. Germline trimming cut 9 bases from V and 4 bases from J; bases unmatched to any gene: 8. The CDR3 length is 13 residues. Per germline, CDR1 PRHDT and CDR2 FYEKMQ (reference sequence). As DNA, the CDR3 is TGTGCCAGTAACCGGGGACAGACCTATGGCTACACCTTC. Translating it yields CASNRGQTYGYTF.

The CDR3 DNA reads as TGTGCCAGCAGGGTCAGGGGGGACACTGAAGCTTTCTTT. The encoded protein is CASRVRGDTEAFF. The chain combines TRBV6-5 with TRBJ1-1; 7 positions match TRBD1. Germline V lookup: CDR1 MNHEY, CDR2 SVGAGI. V shed 6 bases and J 3 bases; nucleotides not matched to a gene: 4. This CDR3 spans 13 amino acids.

The rearrangement links TRBV7-6 to TRBJ1-5; tentative D call: TRBD1 (5 bases). The V gene lost 1 base and the J gene lost 4 bases, with 11 bases spanning the gap. CDR1 and CDR2 (germline): SGHVS, FNYEAQ. The CDR3 contains 15 residues. The CDR3 is CASSLEQGGNQPQHF. The CDR3 region has the DNA TGTGCCAGCAGCTTAGAGCAGGGAGGGAATCAGCCCCAGCATTTT.

The V call is TRBV6-5, the J call TRBJ1-5; TRBD1 matches at 9 bases. After removal of 6 bases from V and 7 bases from J, the junction contained 7 bases not matched to a gene. Germline CDR1 is MNHEY and CDR2 is SVGAGI. This CDR3 is built from 14 residues. The CDR3: CASSGGQGNQPQHF. The CDR3 DNA is TGTGCCAGCAGCGGGGGACAGGGAAACCAGCCCCAGCATTTT.

The rearrangement uses TRBV6-5 and TRBJ2-3; no clear D gene. The V end was cut by 5 bases, the J end by 0 bases, with 12 bases between. This CDR3 region has 15 residues. Germline-derived CDR1 and CDR2 are MNHEY and SVGAGI. CDR3 in amino acids: CASSPLPRSTDTQYF. The CDR3 region has the DNA TGTGCCAGCAGTCCACTACCTAGAAGCACAGATACGCAGTATTTT.

The rearrangement uses TRBV4-2 and TRBJ1-2, with 7 bases aligning to TRBD1. J was trimmed by 3 bases and V by 2 bases; bases with no gene match: 0. The CDR3 length is 13 residues. Germline V gives CDR1 LGHNA, CDR2 YNFKEQ. The CDR3 DNA is TGTGCCAGCAGCCAACAGGGGGACTATGGCTACACCTTC. This translates into CASSQQGDYGYTF.

The rearrangement uses TRBV6-5 and TRBJ2-4; D may be TRBD2 (6 bases). The CDR3 runs 15 residues. V gave up 5 bases and J gave up 0 bases, with 11 bases separating them. Germline CDR1 and CDR2: MNHEY and SVGAGI. The CDR3 DNA reads TGTGCCAGCAGTCACGGGACTCTAGCCAAAAACATTCAGTACTTC. This sequence encodes CASSHGTLAKNIQYF.

Written as DNA, the CDR3 is TGTGCCAGCAGCTTGGACAGGGGTCAGCCCCAGCATTTT. Protein sequence: CASSLDRGQPQHF. This rearrangement joins TRBV11-3 to TRBJ1-5; 9 bases agree with TRBD1. The CDR3 extends over 13 amino acids. Germline V gives CDR1 SGHNT, CDR2 YENEEA. V lost 3 bases to trimming and J lost 6 bases; unmatched junction nucleotides: 0.

This clone came up a few times. V usage is TRBV6-2 or TRBV6-3 and J usage is TRBJ1-6, with D perhaps TRBD1 (5 bases). Trimming removed 5 bases from V and 14 bases from J, with 10 bases in between. This CDR3 contains 11 residues. CDR1 and CDR2 from the germline V gene are MNHEY and SVGEGT. The DNA for the CDR3 is TGTGCCAGCAGTCTCAAGGGGACCCTCCACTTT. It translates to CASSLKGTLHF.